The count of the clone carrying this T cell receptor beta chain is one. Primers used in a second PCR of roughly 7 to 11 cycles were a sample-barcoded 5' primer and a J-beta primer mix. MiXCR, applied by TCRdb to the 5' RACE reads, yields one record per CDR3 protein. The data hold approximately 580,000 distinct CDR3 sequences, with about 25% observed a single time. CDR1 is SEHNR, CDR2 FQNEAQ, per germline (reference sequence). The CDR3 loop spans 15 amino acids. Trimming removed 2 bases from V and 6 bases from J; junction bases left unmatched: 8. The data were taken from a study of blood T cells in healthy people across ages. Separately, the same data were catalogued under a study of T cells of mothers and their children. That report notes: Per mother, over 9.5 million TCR beta CDR3 reads were obtained; per child, approximately 3 million. Related mother-child pairs shared slightly more overlap than unrelated pairs, but the difference was non-significant.

This chain uses TRBV7-9 with TRBJ1-1; 8 bases map to TRBD1. Sequenced sample: blood. The sequence was obtained from a boy between 10 and 17 years old in good health. The CDR3 nucleotides read TGTGCCAGCAGCTTAAAGGTGCAGGGGGCCTCTGAAGCTTTCTTT. Its protein is CASSLKVQGASEAFF.